This TCR beta chain was recovered during a study of blood T cells in healthy people across ages. Study-wide points: Higher diversity, along with more naive CD4+ cells, distinguished long-lived donors from aged donors.

The V end lost 5 bases, the J end lost 2 bases, and 12 bases lay between the germline ends. Germline CDR1 and CDR2: SEHNR and FQNEAQ (reference sequence). The CDR3 totals 14 residues. About this clonotype: As yet, its antigen is unknown.

Primed by a sample-barcoded 5' primer and a J-beta primer mix, a second PCR proceeded for about 7 to 11 cycles. Every cDNA was tagged by a template-switch adaptor with 12 random nucleotides. TCRdb used MiXCR to reprocess the 5' RACE reads, holding one entry per CDR3 protein. The sample has 710,000 or so distinct CDR3 sequences, 22% seen once. In terms of origin and age, donors were healthy Caucasian individuals from Russia aged about 6 to 90. Isolating PBMCs gave at least 6 million of these cells per sample. Sequenced sample: blood. The TCR comes from a man aged 65 to 79 in good health. This chain connects TRBV7-9 to TRBJ1-2; the D is unclear. The CDR3 reads CASSRGAGNYGYTF. CDR3 nucleotide sequence: TGTGCCAGCAGCCGGGGAGCGGGGAACTATGGCTACACCTTC.